This entry lists 7 T cell receptor beta chains sequenced from one sample in a study of blood T cell repertoires in COVID-19. The repertoire was sequenced with immunoSEQ multiplex PCR; TCRdb's copy has only in-frame clones and lacks some. The table lists about 320,000 clones, around 88% of them singletons, with 1.2% in the top ten. Material: peripheral blood. These receptors originate from a woman aged 45-65 years with acute or convalescent COVID-19.

This clone occurred once. The chain links TRBV7-2 to TRBJ2-2; D gene uncertain. V was cut by 2 bases and J by 0 bases, with 10 bases left in between. Germline V gene sequence: CDR1 SGHTA, CDR2 FQGNSA. CDR3 length: 16 amino acids. CDR3 in amino acids: CASSLYHGTNTGELFF. The DNA for the CDR3 is TGTGCCAGCAGCTTATATCACGGTACGAACACCGGGGAGCTGTTTTTT.

This clone was picked up one time. The genes are TRBV14 and TRBJ2-5, with 8 bases identical to TRBD1. This CDR3 comprises 14 residues. After removal of 1 base from V and 4 bases from J, the junction contained 2 bases not matched to a gene. CDR1 and CDR2 from the germline V gene are SGHDN and FVKESK. Here the CDR3 DNA reads TGTGCCAGCAGCCAAGGACAGGGGAGAGAGACCCAGTACTTC. It yields the protein CASSQGQGRETQYF.

This chain connects TRBV7-3 to TRBJ2-4; weak D call: TRBD2 (5 bases). The V and J ends lost 2 bases and 3 bases respectively, with 11 bases between them. CDR1 SGHTA and CDR2 FQGTGA come from the germline V gene. This CDR3 comprises 15 residues. This CDR3 reads CASSLGPADKNIQYF. DNA of the CDR3: TGTGCCAGCAGCTTAGGTCCAGCGGACAAAAACATTCAGTACTTC.

V is TRBV19 and J is TRBJ1-5; D possibly corresponds to TRBD1 (6 bases). CDR1 and CDR2 from the germline V gene are LNHDA and SQIVND (reference sequence). V lost 5 bases and J lost 5, with 16 bases in between. The CDR3 totals 15 residues. The CDR3 region is CASSPGQGWDQPQHF. In DNA form, the CDR3 reads TGTGCCAGTAGTCCGGGACAAGGATGGGATCAGCCCCAGCATTTT.

The V call is TRBV6-6, the J call TRBJ1-4, with 9 bases lining up with TRBD1. The CDR3 loop spans 15 amino acids. From germline, CDR1 is MNHNY and CDR2 SVGAGI (reference sequence). V lost 0 bases to trimming and J lost 7 bases; unmatched junction nucleotides: 3. The CDR3, as DNA: TGTGCCAGCAGTTACTCACAGGGGGCAGGTGAAAAACTGTTTTTT. Translated: CASSYSQGAGEKLFF.

The chain carries TRBV29-1 and TRBJ1-1; 9 bases match TRBD1. V was pared by 3 bases and J by 4 bases, with 6 bases of the junction left unmatched. This CDR3 is built from 14 residues. From germline, CDR1 is SQVTM and CDR2 ANQGSEA. CDR3 region: CSVDRGGQGTEAFF. In DNA, the CDR3 is TGCAGCGTTGACCGTGGGGGACAGGGCACTGAAGCTTTCTTT.

This clone occurred once. The chain joins TRBV19 to TRBJ2-1, with a weak D call TRBD2 (6 bases). Germline assignment: CDR1 LNHDA and CDR2 SQIVND (reference sequence). The CDR3 spans 17 residues. V lost 4 bases and J 1 base, leaving 17 bases between the germline ends. The CDR3 coding sequence is TGTGCCAGTAGTACATATACGGGAGTGGGTTCCTACAATGAGCAGTTCTTC. Its translation is CASSTYTGVGSYNEQFF.